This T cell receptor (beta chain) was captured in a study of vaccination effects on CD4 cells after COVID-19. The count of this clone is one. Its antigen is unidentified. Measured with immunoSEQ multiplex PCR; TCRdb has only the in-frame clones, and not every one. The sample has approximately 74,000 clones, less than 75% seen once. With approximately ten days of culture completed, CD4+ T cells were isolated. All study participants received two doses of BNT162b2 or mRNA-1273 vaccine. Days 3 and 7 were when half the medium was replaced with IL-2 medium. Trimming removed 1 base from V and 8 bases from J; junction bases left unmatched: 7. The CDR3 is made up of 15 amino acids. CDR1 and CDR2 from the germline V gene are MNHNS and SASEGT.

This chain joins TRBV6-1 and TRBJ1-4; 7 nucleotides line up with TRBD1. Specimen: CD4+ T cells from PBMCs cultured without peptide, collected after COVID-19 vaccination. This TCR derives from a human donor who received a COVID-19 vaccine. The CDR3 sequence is CASSEGTGSREKLFF. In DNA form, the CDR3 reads TGTGCCAGCAGTGAAGGGACAGGCTCTCGAGAAAAACTGTTTTTT.